The clone carrying this TCR delta chain was observed a handful of times. Its matching antigen is unknown. TCRdb shows a much larger clone's protein in place of this DNA's translation, and the two differ at residue 20, likely through a read error; the protein shown is translated from the DNA. This record comes from a study of γδ T cells in repeated Plasmodium falciparum infection. Study-wide findings and caveats: Vdelta2-negative gammadelta repertoires appeared less diverse and less shared in Malian than Australian children.

Gammadelta T cells were flow-sorted from PBMC into Vgamma9/Vdelta2+ and Vdelta2-negative populations for bulk analysis. TCRdb reprocessed the multiplex PCR reads using CATT. The sample carries tens of thousands of delta-chain clones, 1.7% recorded once. CDR1 and CDR2 (germline): GEAIGNYY, EKD. The length of the CDR3 is 23 residues. V is TRDV2 and J is TRDJ1, with 13 bases matching TRDD3. The TCR sequence derives from a pool of human donors (malaria-infected and uninfected, not separated). Sequencing was carried out using gamma-delta T cells from blood. CDR3 protein: CACDTEFSKLGDTRQTYTDELIF. The CDR3 nucleotides read TGTGCCTGTGACACCGAGTTCTCCAAACTGGGGGATACGCGCCAAACGTACACCGATGAACTCATCTTC.